Shown below are 27 T cell receptor beta chains from a single sample sequenced in a study of cytomegalovirus exposure and HLA in healthy donors. The PCR was carried out with 60 Vbeta primers and 13 Jbeta primers. Only in-frame clones appear in the TCRdb table, and some are missing; sequencing was by immunoSEQ multiplex PCR. The repertoire holds 50,000 to 70,000 clones, 77% seen once, with around 2.4% in the top ten. The sequencing sample was made of PBMCs. These receptors all come from a female donor in good health and CMV-seronegative.

This clone was found a few times. V is TRBV6-5 and J is TRBJ2-5; TRBD1 aligns across 9 bases. The CDR3 runs 15 residues. The germline CDR1 and CDR2 sequences are MNHEY and SVGAGI. Losses at the gene ends were 2 bases for V and 4 bases for J; bases not matched to a gene: 5. The CDR3 loop is CASSYTTGGLETQYF. The CDR3 region has the DNA TGTGCCAGCAGTTACACCACAGGGGGCTTAGAGACCCAGTACTTC.

The chain carries TRBV13 and TRBJ1-4; 10 bases align to TRBD1. Germline V gives CDR1 PRHDT, CDR2 FYEKMQ (reference sequence). Unmatched junction bases numbered 4, after V lost 5 bases and J lost 4 bases. This CDR3 comprises 15 residues. The CDR3 DNA sequence: TGTGCCAGCAGCATGACAGGGGGCGGTAATGAAAAACTGTTTTTT. This codes for CASSMTGGGNEKLFF.

V gene TRBV7-8 combines with J gene TRBJ2-1; 9 bases match TRBD2. Trimming at V came to 5 bases and at J to 4 bases, leaving 6 bases not matched to a gene. Germline CDR1 and CDR2: SGHVS and FQNEAQ. The CDR3 runs 15 residues. CDR3 nucleotides: TGTGCCAGCAGCCTCTCTAGCGGGACATACAATGAGCAGTTCTTC. Its translation is CASSLSSGTYNEQFF. Full variable domain (remainder filled in from reference TRBV7-8 and TRBJ2-1): GAGVSQSPRYKVAKRGQDVALRCDPISGHVSLFWYQQALGQGPEFLTYFQNEAQLDKSGLPSDRFFAERPEGSVSTLKIQRTQQEDSAVYLCASSLSSGTYNEQFFGPGTRLTVL.

V gene TRBV29-1 combines with J gene TRBJ2-1; 7 nucleotides agree with TRBD2. This CDR3 region has 14 residues. The germline V gene encodes CDR1 SQVTM and CDR2 ANQGSEA. V trimming: 6 bases; J trimming: 6 bases; junction bases outside the gene matches: 11. The CDR3 here is CSVPLTSTFNEQFF. The CDR3 nucleotides read TGCAGCGTCCCGCTGACTAGCACATTCAATGAGCAGTTCTTC.

DNA of the CDR3: TGTGCCAGCAGTGAAGAGCCTAGCAATCAGCCCCAGCATTTT. Translation gives CASSEEPSNQPQHF. This sequence joins TRBV2 and TRBJ1-5; no firm D call. CDR1 SNHLY and CDR2 FYNNEI come from the germline V gene. Trimming left V 1 base short and J 0 bases short, with 4 bases between. The CDR3 is made up of 14 amino acids.

This chain uses TRBV6-6 with TRBJ1-1; D not resolved. The CDR3 contains 13 residues. CDR1 is MNHNY and CDR2 is SVGAGI in the germline V gene (reference sequence). V lost 8 bases and J lost 5, with 15 bases in between. The CDR3 DNA sequence: TGTGCCAGCTCGGGTGGGAGAGGGACTGAAGCTTTCTTT. It translates to CASSGGRGTEAFF.

The chain couples TRBV7-9 to TRBJ1-6; perhaps TRBD1 as D (6 bases). Deletions cut 6 bases from V and 8 bases from J, with 11 bases between. From germline, CDR1 is SEHNR and CDR2 FQNEAQ (reference sequence). The CDR3 spans 13 residues. The CDR3 sequence: CASSSTGDSPLHF. As DNA, the CDR3 is TGTGCCAGCAGTTCGACAGGTGATTCACCCCTCCACTTT.

V is TRBV2 and J is TRBJ1-1; D unclear. Germline V CDR1 and CDR2: SNHLY, FYNNEI. Trimming took 5 bases from V and 4 from J, leaving 11 bases between them. This CDR3 is built from 13 residues. This CDR3 is CASSTSPSTEAFF. DNA for the CDR3: TGTGCCAGCAGTACTAGCCCGAGCACTGAAGCTTTCTTT.

The chain combines TRBV7-2 with TRBJ2-7; 11 bases align to TRBD1. In germline, CDR1 is SGHTA, CDR2 FQGNSA. This CDR3 is 15 amino acids long. Trimming took 1 base from V and 6 from J; bases not matched to a gene: 5. CDR3 nucleotides: TGTGCCAGCAGCTTAGGGGGACAGGGGGTATCCGAGCAGTACTTC. Translated, it gives CASSLGGQGVSEQYF.

As concerns this clone: The missing conserved phenylalanine or tryptophan at the end of this CDR3 makes a read error likely. This chain connects TRBV19 to TRBJ1-1; D is perhaps TRBD1 (6 bases). The CDR3 extends over 14 amino acids. V was trimmed by 5 bases and J by 1 base, leaving 11 bases between them. Germline assignment: CDR1 LNHDA and CDR2 SQIVND (reference sequence). The CDR3 coding sequence is TGTGCCAGTAGTCTCCGGACAGCGAACACTGAAGCTTTCGTT. Protein: CASSLRTANTEAFV.

V usage is TRBV4-2 and J usage is TRBJ2-1; 9 positions match TRBD2. Germline V gene lookup returns CDR1 LGHNA and CDR2 YNFKEQ. Germline trimming cut 4 bases from V and 2 bases from J; bases unmatched to any gene: 9. The CDR3 spans 17 residues. The CDR3 DNA follows: TGTGCCAGCAGCCCAAGGTTTGCGGGAGGGGCCTACAATGAGCAGTTCTTC. It encodes CASSPRFAGGAYNEQFF.

The chain recombines TRBV6-6 with TRBJ2-5; the match to TRBD2 covers 10 bases. The J call may be mistaken, given a closer DNA end match to TRBJ2-7. Germline V gene lookup returns CDR1 MNHNY and CDR2 SVGAGI (reference sequence). This CDR3 spans 15 amino acids. The CDR3 reads CASSFRTSGLYEQYF. In nucleotides, the CDR3 is TGTGCCAGCAGTTTCCGGACTAGCGGTCTCTACGAGCAGTACTTC.

V gene TRBV18 combines with J gene TRBJ2-1; TRBD1 aligns across 7 bases. J lost 4 bases, V lost 1 base, and 1 base had no gene match. The CDR3 loop spans 14 amino acids. The germline CDR1 and CDR2 sequences are KGHSH and LQKENI. The DNA for the CDR3 is TGTGCCAGCTCACCACACAGGGGATACAATGAGCAGTTCTTC. Its translation is CASSPHRGYNEQFF.

This clone has just one count. The rearrangement links TRBV29-1 to TRBJ2-5, with D tentatively TRBD2 (5 bases). The tail of the sequence fits TRBJ2-7 better, so the J call may be wrong. This CDR3 is built from 11 residues. Germline values: CDR1 SQVTM, CDR2 ANQGSEA. This chain's CDR3 is CSALGSYEQYF. CDR3 bases: TGCAGCGCCCTGGGGAGCTACGAGCAGTACTTC.

The V call is TRBV5-1, the J call TRBJ2-1; 12 bases map to TRBD2. With 2 bases clipped from V and 8 bases from J, the junction kept 5 bases outside the gene matches. CDR3 length: 15 residues. Germline V CDR1 and CDR2: SGHRS, YFSETQ. Here the CDR3 reads CASSLLAGGRYEQFF. CDR3 nucleotides: TGCGCCAGCAGCTTACTAGCGGGGGGTAGATATGAGCAGTTCTTC.

This clone was found a few times. A read error may produce the germline difference seen at one junction end. The chain recombines TRBV28 with TRBJ1-1; D not resolved. This CDR3 has 15 amino acids. Germline assignment: CDR1 MDHEN and CDR2 SYDVKM. The CDR3 protein is CASSLPTRGNAEAFF. The CDR3 region has the DNA TGTGCCAGCAGTTTACCAACCCGAGGGAACGCTGAAGCTTTCTTT.

The CDR3: CASSSLQGQTEAFF. CDR3 coding DNA: TGTGCCAGCAGTTCTCTTCAGGGCCAAACTGAAGCTTTCTTT. This chain links TRBV27 with TRBJ1-1; D perhaps matches TRBD1 (5 bases). Trimming shortened V by 4 bases and J by 5 bases, and 14 bases separated the two germline ends. The CDR3 sequence is 14 residues long. Germline V gene lookup returns CDR1 MNHEY and CDR2 SMNVEV (reference sequence).

The V gene is TRBV7-3, the J gene TRBJ2-5; possibly TRBD1 for D (5 bases). The CDR3 spans 15 residues. Trimming removed 0 bases at V and 5 bases at J, with 13 bases between. Germline values: CDR1 SGHTA, CDR2 FQGTGA. The CDR3 DNA sequence: TGTGCCAGCAGCTTAACGGGGCAGGACGGGGAGACCCAGTACTTC. It translates to CASSLTGQDGETQYF. The entire variable domain, with the rest obtained from reference TRBV7-3 and TRBJ2-5, is as follows: GAGVSQTPSNKVTEKGKYVELRCDPISGHTALYWYRQSLGQGPEFLIYFQGTGAADDSGLPNDRFFAVRPEGSVSTLKIQRTERGDSAVYLCASSLTGQDGETQYFGPGTRLLVL.

There are a few counts of this clone. The chain carries TRBV7-9 and TRBJ1-2, with 9 bases matching TRBD1. CDR1 is SEHNR and CDR2 is FQNEAQ in the germline V gene (reference sequence). The CDR3 extends over 17 amino acids. V shed 1 base and J 8 bases; nucleotides not matched to a gene: 14. CDR3 sequence: CASSLGRGTGNFGGYTF. CDR3 nucleotide sequence: TGTGCCAGCAGCTTAGGACGTGGGACAGGGAATTTCGGAGGCTACACCTTC.

V is TRBV5-1 and J is TRBJ1-5; D unresolved. CDR1 is SGHRS and CDR2 is YFSETQ in the germline V gene. Trimming removed 0 bases at V and 2 bases at J, with 6 bases between. The length of the CDR3 is 14 residues. This chain's CDR3 is CASSLDSRNQPQHF. CDR3 DNA sequence: TGCGCCAGCAGCTTGGACAGCCGCAATCAGCCCCAGCATTTT. The variable domain in full, with the rest retrieved from reference TRBV5-1 and TRBJ1-5, is KAGVTQTPRYLIKTRGQQVTLSCSPISGHRSVSWYQQTPGQGLQFLFEYFSETQRNKGNFPGRFSGRQFSNSRSEMNVSTLELGDSALYLCASSLDSRNQPQHFGDGTRLSIL.

The chain recombines TRBV9 with TRBJ2-1; D is undetermined. This CDR3 is 16 amino acids long. Germline-derived CDR1 and CDR2 are SGDLS and YYNGEE. Trimming removed 0 bases at V and 5 bases at J, with 15 bases between. CDR3 in amino acids: CASSVEGSEPNNEQFF. CDR3 DNA: TGTGCCAGCAGCGTAGAAGGTTCGGAGCCAAACAATGAGCAGTTCTTC.

V gene TRBV5-1 combines with J gene TRBJ2-6; 7 bases match TRBD1. V gave up 1 base and J gave up 3 bases; unmatched junction bases: 10. The CDR3 consists of 18 residues. In germline, CDR1 is SGHRS, CDR2 YFSETQ. CDR3 in amino acids: CASSLLSRGISGANVLTF. The CDR3 DNA sequence: TGCGCCAGCAGCTTGCTGTCCAGGGGGATAAGTGGGGCCAACGTCCTGACTTTC.

The chain combines TRBV28 with TRBJ1-2, with D perhaps TRBD1 (6 bases). Germline assignment: CDR1 MDHEN and CDR2 SYDVKM. This CDR3 is built from 16 residues. V shed 5 bases and J shed 4 bases, with 20 bases lying between them. The CDR3 DNA follows: TGTGCCAGCAGTCCGGAAACAGGGTACACATCCTATGGCTACACCTTC. Translated, it gives CASSPETGYTSYGYTF.

The rearrangement links TRBV7-9 to TRBJ2-1, with 13 bases aligning to TRBD2. The CDR3 covers 16 residues. V lost 3 bases to trimming and J lost 9 bases; unmatched junction nucleotides: 8. The germline gives CDR1 SEHNR, CDR2 FQNEAQ (reference sequence). This CDR3 is CASSLRLAGGSIEQFF. In nucleotides, the CDR3 is TGTGCCAGCAGCTTGAGACTAGCGGGAGGCTCAATTGAGCAGTTCTTC.

The V and J genes are TRBV5-6 and TRBJ2-7; D ambiguous. The CDR3 is made up of 12 amino acids. Trimming removed 2 bases at V and 3 bases at J, with 6 bases between. CDR1 SGHDT and CDR2 YYEEEE come from the germline V gene. DNA for the CDR3: TGTGCCAGCAGCTTTTCTAGCTACGAGCAGTACTTC. Translating it yields CASSFSSYEQYF.

This clone appeared a few times. The CDR3 protein is CASSRQGAIQPQHF. In DNA form, the CDR3 reads TGTGCCAGCAGTAGGCAGGGGGCCATTCAGCCCCAGCATTTT. The genes are TRBV6-1 and TRBJ1-5; 8 positions match TRBD1. CDR1 MNHNS and CDR2 SASEGT come from the germline V gene. The ends lost 5 bases at V and 6 bases at J; junction bases unmatched: 6. CDR3 size: 14 residues.

This rearrangement joins TRBV5-1 to TRBJ2-7; TRBD1 aligns across 8 bases. This CDR3 region has 15 residues. Trimming cost V 5 bases and J 5 bases; bases outside gene matches: 12. Germline lookup yields CDR1 SGHRS and CDR2 YFSETQ. In DNA form, the CDR3 reads TGCGCCAGCAGAACTTTGACAGGGGAGGCCGACGAGCAGTACTTC. Its translation: CASRTLTGEADEQYF.